Listed below are T cell receptor beta chains from one sample, sequenced in a study of blood T cell repertoires in COVID-19. Clones were read by immunoSEQ multiplex PCR, and TCRdb kept only the in-frame ones, dropping some. The table shows over 250,000 clones, with 70% to 90% occurring only once. The sequenced material came from peripheral blood. These receptors were obtained from a man in his fifties or sixties with active or convalescent COVID-19. CDR3s include the opening cysteine and the closing phenylalanine or tryptophan. D genes are given only for firm matches. Part of the rows lack a size; the others show once, few, many or a class for expanded clones.

D gene: -; clone size: -; V gene: TRBV5-1; J gene: TRBJ2-2; CDR3 DNA: TGCGCCAGCAGCTTGCGGGTTGGAACCGGGGAGCTGTTTTTT; CDR3 protein: CASSLRVGTGELFF
D gene: -; clone size: once; V gene: TRBV6-4; J gene: TRBJ1-4; CDR3 DNA: TGTGCCAGCAGCGAGACTAATAAAAACAGGGCCGCTGGTGAAAAACTGTTTTTT; CDR3 protein: CASSETNKNRAAGEKLFF
D gene: -; clone size: few; V gene: TRBV6-5; J gene: TRBJ1-1; CDR3 DNA: TGTGCCAGCAGTTACGACAGGCAAAACACTGAAGCTTTCTTT; CDR3 protein: CASSYDRQNTEAFF
D gene: -; clone size: -; V gene: TRBV11-2; J gene: TRBJ2-7; CDR3 DNA: TGTGCCAGCAGCTTAGCGGGAGCCACTTCCTACGAGCAGTACTTC; CDR3 protein: CASSLAGATSYEQYF
D gene: TRBD1; clone size: -; V gene: TRBV24-1; J gene: TRBJ1-5; CDR3 DNA: TGTGCCACCAGTGAGCGACAGGGAAGCAATCAGCCCCAGCATTTT; CDR3 protein: CATSERQGSNQPQHF
D gene: -; clone size: -; V gene: TRBV11-3; J gene: TRBJ1-2; CDR3 DNA: TGTGCCAGCAGCTTAGATCGCTATGAACCTAACTATGGCTACACCTTC; CDR3 protein: CASSLDRYEPNYGYTF
D gene: TRBD2; clone size: -; V gene: TRBV7-2; J gene: TRBJ2-1; CDR3 DNA: TGTGCCAGCAGCCCCGAGCTAGCGGGAGGTGGGTTCTTC; CDR3 protein: CASSPELAGGGFF
D gene: TRBD1; clone size: -; V gene: TRBV6-5; J gene: TRBJ1-2; CDR3 DNA: TGTGCCAGCAGAAAGGACAGGGGGCTCTATGGCTACACCTTC; CDR3 protein: CASRKDRGLYGYTF
D gene: TRBD1; clone size: -; V gene: TRBV30; J gene: TRBJ1-2; CDR3 DNA: TGTGCCTGGACAGGGGGCGAGGGCTATGGCTACACCTTC; CDR3 protein: CAWTGGEGYGYTF
D gene: -; clone size: -; V gene: TRBV4-1; J gene: TRBJ2-7; CDR3 DNA: TGCGCCAGCAGCCAAGATGGGCCGACAGCCGCCTACGAGCAGTACTTC; CDR3 protein: CASSQDGPTAAYEQYF
D gene: -; clone size: -; V gene: TRBV19; J gene: TRBJ1-5; CDR3 DNA: TGTGCCAGTAGTATAGGTAGCAGGGCCAATCAGCCCCAGCATTTT; CDR3 protein: CASSIGSRANQPQHF
D gene: -; clone size: -; V gene: TRBV28; J gene: TRBJ1-2; CDR3 DNA: TGTGCCAGCAGTTTAGGGACTTATAACTATGGCTACACCTTC; CDR3 protein: CASSLGTYNYGYTF
D gene: -; clone size: -; V gene: TRBV12-5; J gene: TRBJ1-1; CDR3 DNA: TGTGCTAGTGGTTTGGTAGATCGGGGAGAAGCTTTCTTT; CDR3 protein: CASGLVDRGEAFF
D gene: -; clone size: -; V gene: TRBV28; J gene: TRBJ1-2; CDR3 DNA: TGTGCCAGCGGGCGGGGGCAGGGGCGCGGCTACACCTTC; CDR3 protein: CASGRGQGRGYTF
D gene: -; clone size: -; V gene: TRBV7-9; J gene: TRBJ1-1; CDR3 DNA: TGTGCCAGCAGCTCGAGCACTGAAGCTTTCTTT; CDR3 protein: CASSSSTEAFF
D gene: TRBD1; clone size: few; V gene: TRBV28; J gene: TRBJ2-7; CDR3 DNA: TGTGCCAGCAGTTTACCGCAGGGACAGGGTAGCGAGCAGTACTTC; CDR3 protein: CASSLPQGQGSEQYF
D gene: -; clone size: once; V gene: TRBV6-5; J gene: TRBJ1-2; CDR3 DNA: TGTGCCAGCAGTTACAAAGAGGACTATGGCTACACCTTC; CDR3 protein: CASSYKEDYGYTF
D gene: -; clone size: -; V gene: TRBV11-2; J gene: TRBJ2-1; CDR3 DNA: TGTGCCAGCAGCTTATTTGCGAGTCCGAATGAGCAGTTCTTC; CDR3 protein: CASSLFASPNEQFF
D gene: TRBD2; clone size: once; V gene: TRBV7-9; J gene: TRBJ2-1; CDR3 DNA: TGTGCCAGCAGCTCCGGGAGGTACAATGAGCAGTTCTTC; CDR3 protein: CASSSGRYNEQFF
D gene: TRBD2; clone size: -; V gene: TRBV28; J gene: TRBJ2-1; CDR3 DNA: TGTGCCAGCAGTCCAAGCGGGAGGCTTTACAATGAGCAGTTCTTC; CDR3 protein: CASSPSGRLYNEQFF
D gene: -; clone size: -; V gene: TRBV18; J gene: TRBJ1-4; CDR3 DNA: TGTGCCAGCTCACCCGATAGCGAAAAACTGTTTTTT; CDR3 protein: CASSPDSEKLFF
D gene: -; clone size: -; V gene: TRBV5-1; J gene: TRBJ1-3; CDR3 DNA: TGCGCCAGCAGCTTGTCCGGGGGGGCTGGAAACACCATATATTTT; CDR3 protein: CASSLSGGAGNTIYF
D gene: -; clone size: -; V gene: TRBV19; J gene: TRBJ2-3; CDR3 DNA: TGTGCCAGTAGTCTCTCTCCCTCACGGACAGATACGCAGTATTTT; CDR3 protein: CASSLSPSRTDTQYF
D gene: TRBD1; clone size: -; V gene: TRBV3-1/TRBV3-2; J gene: TRBJ1-1; CDR3 DNA: TGTGCCAGCGGGGAGTCCTTACAGGGGCGTACTGAAGCTTTCTTT; CDR3 protein: CASGESLQGRTEAFF
D gene: TRBD2; clone size: -; V gene: TRBV4-1; J gene: TRBJ2-1; CDR3 DNA: TGCGCCAGCAGCCATGGACTAGCGGACAATGAGCAGTTCTTC; CDR3 protein: CASSHGLADNEQFF
D gene: TRBD1; clone size: few; V gene: TRBV4-1; J gene: TRBJ1-2; CDR3 DNA: TGCGCCAGCAGCCAAGATGGGAAGGGGGCAAAGAGGGGCGGCTATGGCTACACCTTC; CDR3 protein: CASSQDGKGAKRGGYGYTF
D gene: TRBD1; clone size: once; V gene: TRBV18; J gene: TRBJ1-1; CDR3 DNA: TGTGCCAGCTCACTGGGACAGGGGATGGCTGAAGCTTTCTTT; CDR3 protein: CASSLGQGMAEAFF
D gene: -; clone size: -; V gene: TRBV27; J gene: TRBJ2-5; CDR3 DNA: TGTGCCAGCAGTCTGGGACTGCGGCAAGAGACCCAGTACTTC; CDR3 protein: CASSLGLRQETQYF
D gene: -; clone size: once; V gene: TRBV18; J gene: TRBJ1-1; CDR3 DNA: TGTGCCAGCTCACCCCCCGGGGGGCGGAACACTGAAGCTTTCTTT; CDR3 protein: CASSPPGGRNTEAFF
D gene: TRBD1; clone size: once; V gene: TRBV24-1; J gene: TRBJ2-6; CDR3 DNA: TGTGCCACCGAAAATGAGGGACAGGGGGAACCTTTTTCTGGGGCCAACGTCCTGACTTTC; CDR3 protein: CATENEGQGEPFSGANVLTF
D gene: -; clone size: -; V gene: TRBV14; J gene: TRBJ2-7; CDR3 DNA: TGTGCCAGCAGCCAAGATATCCGGCGGGAGCAGTACTTC; CDR3 protein: CASSQDIRREQYF
D gene: -; clone size: once; V gene: TRBV20-1; J gene: TRBJ1-2; CDR3 DNA: TGCAGTCCGCGGGGCTACACCTTC; CDR3 protein: CSPRGYTF
D gene: TRBD1; clone size: few; V gene: TRBV28; J gene: TRBJ1-1; CDR3 DNA: TGTGCCAGCAAACCACAGGGGGCGCGGGGGGCTTTCTTT; CDR3 protein: CASKPQGARGAFF
D gene: TRBD1; clone size: once; V gene: TRBV18; J gene: TRBJ2-2; CDR3 DNA: TGTGCCAGCTCACCGGGACAGGGGTCTTCCGGGGAGCTGTTTTTT; CDR3 protein: CASSPGQGSSGELFF
D gene: TRBD1; clone size: -; V gene: TRBV5-1; J gene: TRBJ2-5; CDR3 DNA: TGCGCCAGCAGCGGAAGGACAGGGGGCATCGTGGAGACCCAGTACTTC; CDR3 protein: CASSGRTGGIVETQYF
D gene: -; clone size: -; V gene: TRBV27; J gene: TRBJ2-4; CDR3 DNA: TGTGCCAGCAGTTTACAGGTTGGGGCCAAAAACATTCAGTACTTC; CDR3 protein: CASSLQVGAKNIQYF
D gene: -; clone size: -; V gene: TRBV5-1; J gene: TRBJ1-4; CDR3 DNA: TGCGCCAGCAGCCTGACAGCGCCTAATGAAAAACTGTTTTTT; CDR3 protein: CASSLTAPNEKLFF
D gene: TRBD2; clone size: -; V gene: TRBV29-1; J gene: TRBJ2-7; CDR3 DNA: TGCAGCGTTGTCCGGCTAGCGGGAGGTCCCTACGAGCAGTACTTC; CDR3 protein: CSVVRLAGGPYEQYF
D gene: TRBD2; clone size: -; V gene: TRBV5-4; J gene: TRBJ2-1; CDR3 DNA: TGTGCCAGCAGACCAGCGGGAGGACCACGGGGAAACAATGAGCAGTTCTTC; CDR3 protein: CASRPAGGPRGNNEQFF
D gene: TRBD2; clone size: once; V gene: TRBV7-2; J gene: TRBJ2-1; CDR3 DNA: TGTGCCAGCAGCTCTGGACTAGCTGGGGATGAGCAGTTCTTC; CDR3 protein: CASSSGLAGDEQFF
D gene: TRBD2; clone size: -; V gene: TRBV19; J gene: TRBJ2-4; CDR3 DNA: TGTGCCAGTGGGGAGGCGGGGGAAAGGGACATTCAGTACTTC; CDR3 protein: CASGEAGERDIQYF
D gene: TRBD1; clone size: -; V gene: TRBV11-2; J gene: TRBJ1-2; CDR3 DNA: TGTGCCAGCAGCACCGGGACAGGGTATGGCTACACCTTC; CDR3 protein: CASSTGTGYGYTF
D gene: -; clone size: -; V gene: TRBV19; J gene: TRBJ1-2; CDR3 DNA: TGTGCCAGTAGCACAGGGCTTGGCTACACCTTC; CDR3 protein: CASSTGLGYTF
D gene: -; clone size: -; V gene: TRBV27; J gene: TRBJ2-1; CDR3 DNA: TGTGCCAGCAGTTCATACCGGGAACTGGGTGAGCAGTTCTTC; CDR3 protein: CASSSYRELGEQFF
D gene: -; clone size: -; V gene: TRBV5-1; J gene: TRBJ1-1; CDR3 DNA: TGCGCCAGCAGTCGGCAGGCTGGCCTGAACACTGAAGCTTTCTTT; CDR3 protein: CASSRQAGLNTEAFF
D gene: -; clone size: -; V gene: TRBV7-9; J gene: TRBJ2-5; CDR3 DNA: TGTGCCAGCACCCCGGGACTTGTTGAAGAGACCCAGTACTTC; CDR3 protein: CASTPGLVEETQYF
D gene: -; clone size: once; V gene: TRBV6-5; J gene: TRBJ2-7; CDR3 DNA: TGTGCCAGCAGTTACTCGAGTCTGGGGACAAACGAGCAGTACTTC; CDR3 protein: CASSYSSLGTNEQYF
D gene: -; clone size: -; V gene: TRBV4-2; J gene: TRBJ2-1; CDR3 DNA: TGTGCCAGCAGCCAGGGAGGCGGGGCTACTGAGCAGTTCTTC; CDR3 protein: CASSQGGGATEQFF
D gene: -; clone size: -; V gene: TRBV7-2; J gene: TRBJ1-6; CDR3 DNA: TGTGCCAGCAGCTTATTCCAGGCTGATAATTCACCCCTCCACTTT; CDR3 protein: CASSLFQADNSPLHF
D gene: -; clone size: -; V gene: TRBV18; J gene: TRBJ2-7; CDR3 DNA: TGTGCCAGCTCACCACCAGGGACTGGCTACGAGCAGTACTTC; CDR3 protein: CASSPPGTGYEQYF
D gene: -; clone size: -; V gene: TRBV6-6; J gene: TRBJ1-5; CDR3 DNA: TGTGCCAGCAGTTTAGGCCGTTCTACAGGGCAACCCCAGCATTTT; CDR3 protein: CASSLGRSTGQPQHF
D gene: TRBD2; clone size: -; V gene: TRBV3-1/TRBV3-2; J gene: TRBJ2-3; CDR3 DNA: TGTGCCAGCAGCGCGGGAGAGGCAGATACGCAGTATTTT; CDR3 protein: CASSAGEADTQYF
D gene: -; clone size: -; V gene: TRBV18; J gene: TRBJ1-2; CDR3 DNA: TGTGCCAGCTCACCCAAGATGGCACAGGCAAAGGGTGGCTACACCTTC; CDR3 protein: CASSPKMAQAKGGYTF